This TCR beta chain was captured in a study of T cell responses to AZD1222 COVID-19 vaccine. Looked up from germline, CDR1 is KGHDR and CDR2 is SFDVKD. There are 16 residues in the CDR3. The V gene end was trimmed by 2 bases and the J gene end by 6 bases; junction bases not matched to a gene: 6. Study conclusions and caveats: Without day 14 samples, only post-peak T cell repertoires were studied. The study reported that nearly half of spike-specific TCRs target unmutated variant regions. Dominant at 160-218 and 743-854, vaccine-associated CD4 TCRs also spanned spike. Only a handful of AZD1222 recipients, several in all, had baseline seropositivity.

Sequencing was performed with immunoSEQ multiplex PCR; in TCRdb, only in-frame clones are kept and a portion is missing. The repertoire holds some 110,000 clones, with approximately 86% as singletons. This clone has more than one count but fewer than ten. Its antigen is currently unknown. This clonotype was sampled from an adult who received the MenACWY meningococcal vaccine as a control. The starting material was peripheral blood, obtained 28 days after the second dose of the MenACWY control vaccine. This rearrangement joins TRBV24-1 to TRBJ1-2; 12 bases are shared with TRBD1. CDR3 residues: CATSDYGTGGRDGYTF. CDR3 DNA: TGTGCCACCAGTGATTACGGGACAGGGGGCAGAGATGGCTACACCTTC.